This entry is about one T cell receptor (beta chain). This sample stems from a study of control samples from healthy donors and cancer patients. Germline V gives CDR1 PRHDT, CDR2 FYEKMQ (reference sequence). There are 13 residues in the CDR3. V was trimmed by 1 base and J by 7 bases, leaving 10 bases between them. Clones were read by immunoSEQ multiplex PCR, and TCRdb kept only the in-frame ones, dropping some. The table lists around 96,000 clones, approximately 95% of them singletons. The chain recombines TRBV13 with TRBJ1-2; D not resolved. Source material: blood. This clonotype was obtained from a man in his late teens or twenties in good health. CDR3 sequence reads: CASSLEDSSGYTF. CDR3 DNA: TGTGCCAGCAGCTTAGAGGACTCTAGTGGCTACACCTTC.